The 12 T cell receptor beta chains below all came from one sample that was sequenced in a study of blood T cells in healthy people across ages. Alongside a J-beta primer mix, a sample-barcoded 5' primer served in a second PCR lasting roughly 7 to 11 cycles. TCRdb re-analysed the 5' RACE reads in MiXCR, keeping a single row per CDR3 protein. Of more than 1,400,000 distinct CDR3 sequences in the sample, around 42% are singletons; the top ten hold 6.5% to 10%. Sequencing was performed on blood. Receptors were obtained from a woman aged 18-29 years in good health.

This clonotype was picked up a small number of times. This rearrangement joins TRBV4-1 to TRBJ2-3, with D perhaps matching TRBD2 (6 bases). Trimming removed 4 bases from V and 0 bases from J, with 11 bases in between. Germline V lookup: CDR1 MGHRA, CDR2 YSYEKL. This CDR3 comprises 15 residues. The CDR3 nucleotides are TGCGCCAGCAGCCGCGCGGGGTCTAGCACAGATACGCAGTATTTT. Residues: CASSRAGSSTDTQYF.

The chain employs TRBV12-3 or TRBV12-4 and TRBJ1-1, with D maybe TRBD1 (5 bases). The V end lost 6 bases, the J end lost 1 base, and 12 bases lay between the germline ends. This CDR3 spans 14 amino acids. CDR3 sequence (DNA): TGTGCCAGCAGAAAGGCGGGGACGAACACTGAAGCTTTCTTT. Encoded protein: CASRKAGTNTEAFF.

The V gene is TRBV25-1, the J gene TRBJ2-7; D unresolved. Per the germline V gene, CDR1 is MGHDK and CDR2 is SYGVNS. This CDR3 comprises 12 residues. V shed 7 bases and J shed 2 bases, with 9 bases lying between them. The CDR3 loop reads CASNQHAYEQYF. CDR3 bases: TGTGCCAGCAACCAGCACGCCTACGAGCAGTACTTC.

This clonotype was picked up a small number of times. The CDR3: CASSSTGTGFHYEQYF. The CDR3 coding sequence is TGTGCCAGCAGCTCCACCGGGACAGGGTTCCACTACGAGCAGTACTTC. The rearrangement joins TRBV5-6 to TRBJ2-7; 9 bases map to TRBD1. The CDR3 is made up of 16 amino acids. V shed 3 bases, J shed 3 bases, and the junction held 10 bases outside the gene matches. Germline-derived CDR1 and CDR2 are SGHDT and YYEEEE.

This clonotype appeared a few times. CDR3 amino acids: CASSPPTAEQFF. DNA for the CDR3: TGCGCCAGCAGCCCCCCGACCGCCGAGCAGTTCTTC. This rearrangement joins TRBV4-1 to TRBJ2-1; D gene ambiguous. The V gene's germline CDR1 is MGHRA and CDR2 YSYEKL. V was cut by 4 bases and J by 10 bases, with 11 bases left in between. The CDR3 sequence is 12 residues long.

This clonotype came up a few times. The chain has TRBV5-5 and TRBJ1-1; D is unresolved. This CDR3 is built from 14 residues. Germline V CDR1 and CDR2: SGHKS, YYEKEE (reference sequence). With 5 bases removed from V and 7 bases from J, the gap between germline ends came to 18 bases. The CDR3 is CASRALGSTGEAFF. In nucleotides, the CDR3 is TGTGCCAGCAGAGCCCTCGGGTCGACGGGTGAAGCTTTCTTT.

This clonotype has more than one count but fewer than ten. This sequence joins TRBV21-1 and TRBJ2-7. TRBV21-1 is flagged as a pseudogene. The CDR3 has 13 amino acids. The CDR3 DNA follows: TGTGCCAGCAGCAAAGTTTGGCCCTACGAGCAGTACTTC. Translated: CASSKVWPYEQYF.

As for this clonotype: Just one base apart from a much larger clone, this may be a read error. The genes are TRBV6-5 and TRBJ2-3; D is uncertain. The CDR3 covers 11 residues. Germline assignment: CDR1 MNHEY and CDR2 SVGAGI. CDR3 protein: CASRITDTEYF. CDR3 sequence (DNA): TGTGCCAGCAGAATCACAGATACGGAGTATTTT.

The rearrangement uses TRBV27 and TRBJ2-1; D may correspond to TRBD1 or TRBD2 (6 bases each). V dropped 0 bases and J dropped 13 bases, with 16 bases sitting between them. The CDR3 loop spans 14 amino acids. Germline CDR1 is MNHEY and CDR2 is SMNVEV (reference sequence). The CDR3 nucleotides read TGTGCCAGCAGTTTATCTGGGGGGCTGGGTGAACAGTTCTTC. Protein sequence: CASSLSGGLGEQFF.

The chain links TRBV6-6 to TRBJ2-3; D gene unclear. Looked up from germline, CDR1 is MNHNY and CDR2 is SVGAGI (reference sequence). The V end was cut by 4 bases, the J end by 4 bases, with 9 bases between. The CDR3 totals 13 residues. CDR3 bases: TGTGCCAGCAGTTCCCGAATAGCAGATACGCAGTATTTT. It is translated as CASSSRIADTQYF.

The rearrangement joins TRBV15 to TRBJ1-1, with D uncertain. V lost 8 bases, J lost 2 bases, and 12 bases lay in between. Germline values: CDR1 LNHNV, CDR2 YYDKDF (reference sequence). CDR3 length equals 13 residues. CDR3 sequence: CATVAAENTEAFF. CDR3 coding DNA: TGTGCCACCGTAGCGGCAGAAAACACTGAAGCTTTCTTT.

This clonotype was found a few times. This chain joins TRBV27 and TRBJ2-7, with TRBD1 identical over 11 bases. CDR3 length equals 16 residues. The germline V gene has CDR1 MNHEY and CDR2 SMNVEV (reference sequence). The V gene end was trimmed by 6 bases and the J gene end by 5 bases; junction bases not matched to a gene: 12. The CDR3 DNA follows: TGTGCCAGCAGGCTAGAGGGGGACAGGGGGTCCCACGAGCAGTACTTC. It codes for CASRLEGDRGSHEQYF.